The present T cell receptor beta chain was sequenced within a study of CD8+ T cells in alopecia areata (dated by TCRdb to 2017 to 2018). Context from the whole study: Treated patients were enrolled in an open-label pilot trial of oral tofacitinib at 5 to 10 mg twice daily for moderate-to-severe alopecia areata. RNA was extracted with the PAXgene miRNA kit for fixed scalp, the miRNeasy kit for PBMCs, and the RNeasy kit for mouse skin. On the human side, TCRbeta sequencing was run on scalp tissue and on sorted CD4+ and CD8+ peripheral blood T cells from healthy controls and from alopecia areata patients with either patchy or totalis/universalis disease. TCRbeta CDR3 regions were amplified by immunoSEQ multiplex PCR using 35 Vbeta forward and 13 Jbeta reverse primers. For the treated patients, the SALT score, which quantifies what percentage of scalp surface area is affected, served as the measure of disease severity. In both human patients and the C3H/HeJ mouse model, the study applied high-throughput TCRbeta sequencing to look at T cell clonal expansion in alopecia areata. Biopsies were taken from tofacitinib-treated patients at baseline and at 4 and 24 weeks of treatment, and a later scalp biopsy was taken in several of the tofacitinib-treated patients. Tofacitinib was given for 6 to 18 months, followed by 6 months of follow-up off drug to assess delayed response and recurrence. Clonality in the scalp was compared among normal scalp (n=4), patchy alopecia areata scalp (n=8), and alopecia totalis/universalis scalp (n=8). General study outcomes and caveats: Tofacitinib significantly lowered scalp clonality and the number of expanded CD8+ clones among the top 100 scalp clones. Unlike mouse skin, which is dominated by gammadelta T cells, normal human skin has resident alphabeta T cells that are also sequenced, and this complicates analysis of the scalp TCR repertoire. Compared with mice, TCR sequences shared between patients were less clear, possibly partly because of HLA diversity across the patient population. Many expanded lesional clones persisted in scalp and blood during tofacitinib treatment, which may partly explain relapse after stopping treatment. Because the treated cohort was small and had just a single nonresponder, larger studies are needed to establish links between baseline CD8+ expansion and response. Compared with normal scalp, lesional scalp had higher clonality and more expanded CD8+ clones, particularly in alopecia totalis/universalis, a pattern that suggests antigenic drive.

The library relied on the immunoSEQ multiplex PCR assay. To provide template for TCR sequencing, every sample had RNA extracted and reverse transcribed into cDNA. First-strand cDNA was synthesized using SuperScript III with a 2:1 mix of oligo-dT and random hexamers. A synthetic immune receptor repertoire was used to gauge amplification bias, and whatever bias remained was removed computationally. The source study handled its data this way. After raw reads were preprocessed to remove errors, the CDR3 was defined following IMGT conventions as running from the conserved cysteine to phenylalanine. Clonality was computed by normalizing Shannon entropy by log2 of the number of productive unique TCRs and subtracting the result from 1. Scalp TCRbeta sequences were cross-referenced with sorted blood CD4 and CD8 repertoires so that the CD4 or CD8 identity of scalp clones could be inferred. TCRdb mirrors the immuneACCESS table, restricted to in-frame sequences. Some clones are absent from its copies; in checked studies, under half trace to an unresolved V gene, and the reason for the others is unknown. The V and J calls and clone size come from that table; D and trimming were worked out from the DNA. For this sample the table gives 90,000 or so clones, of which around 44% were detected only once. The top ten clonotypes cover more than 15% of the sample.

The time point label of this sample denotes: around 24 weeks on oral tofacitinib. What this sample's treatment or condition label stands for: oral pan-JAK inhibitor, 5-10 mg twice daily. From alopecia areata patients, peripheral blood was collected along with lesional scalp punch biopsies. PBMCs were separated by density centrifugation and stained for CD3, CD4 and CD8, after which CD4+ and CD8+ T cells were sorted on a FACSAria. CDR1 is given as SGHVS and CDR2 as FNYEAQ, both from the germline V gene. There are 16 amino acids in the CDR3, from cysteine to phenylalanine inclusive. The retained sequence is limited to the CDR3, 48 bases, with the frame set at the first base. A distance of 11 bases separates the germline ends of V and J, which lose 1 base and 1 base respectively. As concerns this clone: Its cognate antigen has yet to be identified. Base qualities are not recorded, but no much larger clone differs from it by a single base.

The sequences come from CD8+ T cells sorted from blood, collected at week 24, from a patient treated with tofacitinib. The sequence came from a human donor with alopecia areata. The sequence is built from TRBV7-6 and TRBJ2-4, with the D gene uncertain. The sequenced DNA: TGTGCCAGCAGCTTAGGGTCGGATGGGGCCAAAAACATTCAGTACTTC. Translated, it reads CASSLGSDGAKNIQYF. With the rest looked up from the reference TRBV7-6 and TRBJ2-4 genes rather than sequenced, the full variable domain is GAGVSQSPRYKVTKRGQDVALRCDPISGHVSLYWYRQALGQGPEFLTYFNYEAQQDKSGLPNDRFSAERPEGSISTLTIQRTEQRDSAMYRCASSLGSDGAKNIQYFGAGTRLSVL.